This T cell receptor beta chain was sequenced during a study of blood T cell repertoires in COVID-19. Study background: Whether acute or convalescent, the COVID-19 samples came from the United States, Italy and Spain.

Authors' processing steps: It was from reference gene primer amplification that nucleated cell counts were estimated. Using immunoSEQ multiplex PCR, the repertoire was profiled, and TCRdb retains in-frame clones only, with some absent. V, J and clone size were drawn from that table, and D and trimming were deduced from the DNA. In the table there are 350,000 to 450,000 clones, around nine tenths of which are singletons. J lost 2 bases, V lost 3 bases, and 10 bases had no gene match. Looked up from germline, CDR1 is SGHTA and CDR2 is FQGTGA. CDR3 length: 18 amino acids. Cohort 3 recovered donors had two negative PCRs, clearance, or symptom resolution.

The sample was PBMCs or T cells enriched from blood (not recorded which). The TCR was taken from a woman aged 25 to 45 who had recovered from COVID-19. The chain recombines TRBV7-3 with TRBJ2-3, with 11 positions matching TRBD2. The CDR3 spells CASSFGLGTSGFTDTQYF. The CDR3, as DNA: TGTGCCAGCAGCTTCGGACTTGGGACTAGCGGTTTCACAGATACGCAGTATTTT.